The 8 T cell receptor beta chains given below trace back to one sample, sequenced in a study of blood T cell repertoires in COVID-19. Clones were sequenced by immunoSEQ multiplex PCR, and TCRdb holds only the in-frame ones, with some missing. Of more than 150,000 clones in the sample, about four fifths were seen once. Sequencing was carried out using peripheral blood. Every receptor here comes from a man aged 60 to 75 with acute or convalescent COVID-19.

Here the CDR3 reads CASSLSPGQETQYF. CDR3 sequence (DNA): TGCGCCAGCAGCTTGTCCCCAGGGCAAGAGACCCAGTACTTC. This chain uses TRBV5-1 with TRBJ2-5, with a possible D match to TRBD1 (5 bases). Trimming removed 1 base at V and 2 bases at J, with 9 bases between. Germline V gene sequence: CDR1 SGHRS, CDR2 YFSETQ. This CDR3 region has 14 residues.

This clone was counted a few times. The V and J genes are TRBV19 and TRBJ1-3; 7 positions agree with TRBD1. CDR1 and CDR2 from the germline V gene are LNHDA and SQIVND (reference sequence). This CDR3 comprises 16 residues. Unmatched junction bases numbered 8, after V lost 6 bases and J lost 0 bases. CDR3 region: CASSPPDRPSGNTIYF. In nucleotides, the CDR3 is TGTGCCAGTAGCCCCCCGGACAGGCCCTCTGGAAACACCATATATTTT.

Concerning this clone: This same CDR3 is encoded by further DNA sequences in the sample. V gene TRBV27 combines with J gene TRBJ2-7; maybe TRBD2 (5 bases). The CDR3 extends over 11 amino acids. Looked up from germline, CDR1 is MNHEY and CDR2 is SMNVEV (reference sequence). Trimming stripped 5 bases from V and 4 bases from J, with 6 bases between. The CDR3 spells CASSRGYEQYF. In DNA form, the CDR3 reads TGTGCCAGCAGTCGGGGTTACGAGCAGTACTTC.

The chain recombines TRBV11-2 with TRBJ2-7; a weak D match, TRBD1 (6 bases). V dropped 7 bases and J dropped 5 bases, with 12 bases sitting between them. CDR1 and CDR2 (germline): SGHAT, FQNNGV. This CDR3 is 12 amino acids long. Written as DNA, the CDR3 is TGTGCCAGCAACCCACAGGGACACGAGCAGTACTTC. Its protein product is CASNPQGHEQYF.

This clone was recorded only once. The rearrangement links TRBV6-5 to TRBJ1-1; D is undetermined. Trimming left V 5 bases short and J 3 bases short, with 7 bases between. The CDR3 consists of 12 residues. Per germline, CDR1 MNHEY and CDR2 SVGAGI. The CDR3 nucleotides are TGTGCCAGCAGTAAACGGGACACTGAAGCTTTCTTT. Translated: CASSKRDTEAFF.

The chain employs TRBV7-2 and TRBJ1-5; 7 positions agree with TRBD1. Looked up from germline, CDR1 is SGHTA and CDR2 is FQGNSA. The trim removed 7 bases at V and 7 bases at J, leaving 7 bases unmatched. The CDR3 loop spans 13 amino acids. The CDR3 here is CASNKDRDQPQHF. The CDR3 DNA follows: TGTGCCAGCAACAAAGACAGGGACCAGCCCCAGCATTTT.

As DNA, the CDR3 is TGTGCCAGCAGCGTAGGCGGAGGGATTGACGGAGATACGCAGTATTTT. This translates into CASSVGGGIDGDTQYF. V and J are TRBV9 and TRBJ2-3, with D tentatively TRBD2 (6 bases). Per the germline V gene, CDR1 is SGDLS and CDR2 is YYNGEE. Trimming took 0 bases from V and 5 from J, leaving 16 bases between them. The length of the CDR3 is 16 residues.

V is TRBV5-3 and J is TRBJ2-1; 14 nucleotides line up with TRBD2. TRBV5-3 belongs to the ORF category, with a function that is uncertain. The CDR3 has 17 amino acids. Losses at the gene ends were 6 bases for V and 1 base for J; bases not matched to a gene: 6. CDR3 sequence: CARTGLAGGLSYNEQFF. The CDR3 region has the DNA TGTGCCAGAACCGGACTAGCGGGGGGTTTGTCCTACAATGAGCAGTTCTTC.